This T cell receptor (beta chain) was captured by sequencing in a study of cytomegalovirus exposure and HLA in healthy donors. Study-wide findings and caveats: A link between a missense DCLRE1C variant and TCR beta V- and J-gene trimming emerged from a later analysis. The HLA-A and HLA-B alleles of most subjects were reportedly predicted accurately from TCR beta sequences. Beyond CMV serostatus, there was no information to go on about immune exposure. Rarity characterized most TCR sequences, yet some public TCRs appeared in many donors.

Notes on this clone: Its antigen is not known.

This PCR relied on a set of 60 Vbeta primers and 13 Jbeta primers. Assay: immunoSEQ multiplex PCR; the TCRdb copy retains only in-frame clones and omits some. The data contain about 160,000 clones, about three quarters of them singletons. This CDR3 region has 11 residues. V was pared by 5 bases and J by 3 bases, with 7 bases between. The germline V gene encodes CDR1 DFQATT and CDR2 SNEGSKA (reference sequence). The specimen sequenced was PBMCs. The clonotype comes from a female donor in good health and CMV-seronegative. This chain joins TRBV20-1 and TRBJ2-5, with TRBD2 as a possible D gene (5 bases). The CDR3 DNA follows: TGCAGTGCTTCGGGGAAAGAGACCCAGTACTTC. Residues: CSASGKETQYF.